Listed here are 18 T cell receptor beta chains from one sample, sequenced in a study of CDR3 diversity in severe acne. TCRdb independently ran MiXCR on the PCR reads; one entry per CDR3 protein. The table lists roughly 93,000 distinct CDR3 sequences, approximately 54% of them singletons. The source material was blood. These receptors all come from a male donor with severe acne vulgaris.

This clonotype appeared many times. The CDR3 nucleotides read TGCAGCGTTGGGACAGACCTTTGGGAGCAGTACTTC. Translating gives CSVGTDLWEQYF. J is TRBJ2-7 and V is TRBV29-1; tentatively, D is TRBD1 (6 bases). In germline, CDR1 is SQVTM, CDR2 ANQGSEA. V lost 4 bases and J 7 bases, leaving 14 bases between the germline ends. CDR3 length equals 12 residues.

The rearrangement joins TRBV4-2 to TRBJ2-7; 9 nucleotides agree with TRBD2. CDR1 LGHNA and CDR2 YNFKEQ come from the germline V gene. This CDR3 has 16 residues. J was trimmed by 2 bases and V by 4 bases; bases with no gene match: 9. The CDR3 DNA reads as TGTGCCAGCAGCCCCCCGACTAGCGGACTTGCCTACGAGCAGTACTTC. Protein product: CASSPPTSGLAYEQYF.

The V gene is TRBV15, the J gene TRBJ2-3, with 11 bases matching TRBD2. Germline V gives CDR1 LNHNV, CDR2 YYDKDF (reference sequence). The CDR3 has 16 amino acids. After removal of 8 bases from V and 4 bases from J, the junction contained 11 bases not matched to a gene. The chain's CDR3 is CATEVAGGPSPDTQYF. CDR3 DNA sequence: TGTGCCACCGAGGTAGCGGGAGGGCCTTCCCCAGATACGCAGTATTTT.

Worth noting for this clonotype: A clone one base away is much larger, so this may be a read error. The CDR3 DNA sequence: TGTGCCAGCAGCTCCTGGTGGCAGGGAAAAGAGACCCGGTACTTC. Its protein product is CASSSWWQGKETRYF. The V gene is TRBV5-4, the J gene TRBJ2-5, with D maybe TRBD1 (5 bases). The CDR3 is 15 amino acids. The germline V gene has CDR1 SGHNT and CDR2 YYREEE (reference sequence).

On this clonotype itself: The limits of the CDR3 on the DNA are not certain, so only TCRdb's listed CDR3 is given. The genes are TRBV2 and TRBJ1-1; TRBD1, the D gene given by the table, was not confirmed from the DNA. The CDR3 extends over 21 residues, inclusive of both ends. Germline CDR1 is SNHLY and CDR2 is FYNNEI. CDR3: CASSEISLASVGFGPGTEAFF.

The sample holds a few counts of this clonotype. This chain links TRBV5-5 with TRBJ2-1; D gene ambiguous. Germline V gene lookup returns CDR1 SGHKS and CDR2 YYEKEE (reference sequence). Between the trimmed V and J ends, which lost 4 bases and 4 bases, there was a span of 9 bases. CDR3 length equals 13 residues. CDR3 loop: CASSPAAYNEQFF. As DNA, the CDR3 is TGTGCCAGCAGCCCGGCCGCTTACAATGAGCAGTTCTTC. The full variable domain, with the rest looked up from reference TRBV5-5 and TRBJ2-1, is DAGVTQSPTHLIKTRGQQVTLRCSPISGHKSVSWYQQVLGQGPQFIFQYYEKEERGRGNFPDRFSARQFPNYSSELNVNALLLGDSALYLCASSPAAYNEQFFGPGTRLTVL.

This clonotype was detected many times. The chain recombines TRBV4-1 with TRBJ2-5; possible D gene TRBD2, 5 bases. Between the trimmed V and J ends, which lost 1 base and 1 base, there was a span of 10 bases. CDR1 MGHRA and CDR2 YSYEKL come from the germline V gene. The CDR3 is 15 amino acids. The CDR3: CASSQVVLAQETQYF. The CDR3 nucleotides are TGCGCCAGCAGCCAAGTCGTCCTAGCCCAAGAGACCCAGTACTTC.

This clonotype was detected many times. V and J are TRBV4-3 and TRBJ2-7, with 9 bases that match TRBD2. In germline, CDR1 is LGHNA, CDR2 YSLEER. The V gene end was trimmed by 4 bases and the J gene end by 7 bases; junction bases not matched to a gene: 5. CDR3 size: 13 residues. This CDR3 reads CASSPLAGGEQYF. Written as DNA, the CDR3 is TGCGCCAGCAGCCCCCTGGCGGGGGGGGAGCAGTACTTC.

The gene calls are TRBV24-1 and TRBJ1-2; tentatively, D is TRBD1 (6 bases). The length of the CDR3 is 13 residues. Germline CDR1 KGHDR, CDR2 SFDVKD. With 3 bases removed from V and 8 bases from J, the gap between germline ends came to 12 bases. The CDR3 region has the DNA TGTGCCACCAGTGATCCCACAGGGTACGGCTACACCTTC. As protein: CATSDPTGYGYTF.

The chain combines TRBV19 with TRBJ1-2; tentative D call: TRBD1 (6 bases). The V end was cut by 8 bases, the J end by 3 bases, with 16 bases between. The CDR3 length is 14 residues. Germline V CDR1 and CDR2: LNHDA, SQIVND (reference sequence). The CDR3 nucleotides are TGTGCCAGTCGGGGATACAGGGACGACTATGGCTACACCTTC. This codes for CASRGYRDDYGYTF.

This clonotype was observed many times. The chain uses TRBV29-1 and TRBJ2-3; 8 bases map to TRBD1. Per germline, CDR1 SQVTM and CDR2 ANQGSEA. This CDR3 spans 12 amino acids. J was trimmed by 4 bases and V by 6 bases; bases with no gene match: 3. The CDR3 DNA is TGCAGCGTAGGACAGGGCGCAGATACGCAGTATTTT. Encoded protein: CSVGQGADTQYF.

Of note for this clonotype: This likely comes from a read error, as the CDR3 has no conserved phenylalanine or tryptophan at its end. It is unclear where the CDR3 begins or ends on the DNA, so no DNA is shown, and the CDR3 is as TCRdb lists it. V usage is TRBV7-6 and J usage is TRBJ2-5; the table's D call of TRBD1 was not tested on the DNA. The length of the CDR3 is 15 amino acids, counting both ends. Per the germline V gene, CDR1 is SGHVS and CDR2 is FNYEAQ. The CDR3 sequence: CASSLGSRPRVRGGV.

The chain's CDR3 is CASAPSGEKNEQFF. CDR3 DNA sequence: TGTGCCAGCGCCCCGTCAGGGGAGAAAAATGAGCAGTTCTTC. The chain joins TRBV7-9 to TRBJ2-1; the D gene is possibly TRBD1 (6 bases). Looked up from germline, CDR1 is SEHNR and CDR2 is FQNEAQ (reference sequence). CDR3 length: 14 amino acids. The V and J ends lost 8 bases and 7 bases respectively, with 18 bases between them.

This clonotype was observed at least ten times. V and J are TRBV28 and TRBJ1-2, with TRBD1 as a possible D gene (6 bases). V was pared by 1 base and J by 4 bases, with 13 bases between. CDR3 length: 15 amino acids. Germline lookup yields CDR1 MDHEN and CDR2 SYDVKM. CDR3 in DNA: TGTGCCAGCAGTTTATATGGACGGGGGGCCTATGGCTACACCTTC. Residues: CASSLYGRGAYGYTF.

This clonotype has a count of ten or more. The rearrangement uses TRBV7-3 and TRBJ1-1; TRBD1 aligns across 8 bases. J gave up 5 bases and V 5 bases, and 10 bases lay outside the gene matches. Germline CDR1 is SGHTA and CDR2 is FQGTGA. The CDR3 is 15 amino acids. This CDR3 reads CASSPSDRVGTEAFF. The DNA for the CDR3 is TGTGCCAGCAGCCCATCGGACAGGGTGGGGACTGAAGCTTTCTTT.

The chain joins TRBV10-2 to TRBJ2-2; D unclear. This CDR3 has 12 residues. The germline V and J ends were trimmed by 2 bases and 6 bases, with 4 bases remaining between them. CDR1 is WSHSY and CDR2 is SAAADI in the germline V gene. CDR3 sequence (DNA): TGCGCCAGCAGTGAGGTTCCCGGGGAGCTGTTTTTT. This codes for CASSEVPGELFF.

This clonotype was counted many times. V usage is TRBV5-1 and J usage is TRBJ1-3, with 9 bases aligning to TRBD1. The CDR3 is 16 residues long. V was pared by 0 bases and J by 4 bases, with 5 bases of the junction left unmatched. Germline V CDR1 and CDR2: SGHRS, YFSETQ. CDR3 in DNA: TGCGCCAGCAGCTTGGCGTACAGGGGGCTCGGAAACACCATATATTTT. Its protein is CASSLAYRGLGNTIYF.

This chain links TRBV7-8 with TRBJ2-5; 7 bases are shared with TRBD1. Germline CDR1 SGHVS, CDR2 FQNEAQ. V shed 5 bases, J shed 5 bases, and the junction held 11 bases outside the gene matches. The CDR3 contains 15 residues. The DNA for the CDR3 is TGTGCCAGCAGCCATTATCGAACAGGGGATGAGACCCAGTACTTC. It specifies CASSHYRTGDETQYF.